The sequence of this T cell receptor beta chain was determined in a study of technical replicates of blood from several donors. TCRdb's table, derived via immunoSEQ multiplex PCR, lists solely in-frame clones and lacks some. The sample records tens of thousands of clones, around 91% being singletons. The CDR3 extends over 15 amino acids. Germline V lookup: CDR1 LNHDA, CDR2 SQIVND (reference sequence). V lost 8 bases and J 5 bases, leaving 19 bases between the germline ends. The V and J genes are TRBV19 and TRBJ1-5, with D hard to call. Sequencing was performed on T cells isolated from PBMCs. The receptor comes from a human donor in good health. In nucleotides, the CDR3 is TGTGCCAGTTCGGTGGGTGCGGGCGAGTATCAGCCCCAGCATTTT. This translates into CASSVGAGEYQPQHF.